This T cell receptor (beta chain) is from a study of T cells in localized non-small cell lung cancer (dated by TCRdb to 2019 to 2021). Some background on the complete study: T cell repertoires of some 240 early-stage NSCLC patients were analyzed, with tumors being compared against uninvolved tumor-adjacent lungs. A mean age of approximately 66 years was recorded for the NSCLC patients, of whom 120 to 150 were male and 95 to 110 were female. The cohort consisted of roughly 240 treatment-naive NSCLC patients whose localized lung tumors had been resected. Study-wide findings and limitations: Of the top 100 tumor clones, a median of approximately 60 were detected in paired uninvolved adjacent lung; 28 were also among that lung's top 100. Since the design was exploratory, TCR variables were selected using unadjusted p-values with no false-discovery rate correction. Longer overall survival was associated with higher blood T cell density, whereas shorter survival was associated with higher adjacent-lung clonality. Uninvolved tumor-adjacent lung showed the highest T cell clonality, higher than tumor, which suggests more focused antigenic responses in the uninvolved tumor-adjacent lung. Multi-region tumor sequencing was not performed, so intratumor heterogeneity could not be excluded.

Note on this clone: Its antigen remains undetermined. One end of the junction varies from germline; a read error may be responsible.

TCR beta CDR3 regions were sequenced from DNA using the immunoSEQ Assay. As for how the authors treated the data: To compute T cell density, TCR beta template counts were normalized to usable DNA, which was estimated by amplifying housekeeping genes. Richness was estimated with the preseqR package, extrapolating to 400,000 templates for PBMC samples and 120,000 templates for tissue samples. Clonality was calculated as one minus Pielou's evenness. To identify tissue-enriched TCRs, differential abundance testing was run on productive amino-acid clonotypes with a minimum total count of 5 and an alpha of 0.1. The Jaccard Index and the Morisita Overlap Index were used to quantify repertoire overlap between compartments. GLIPH grouped TCR beta CDR3s together with public tetramer-defined viral CDR3s, and a viral motif had to include at least three viral sequences and show V-gene enrichment. The table was pulled from immuneACCESS by TCRdb, which kept in-frame rearrangements only. Such tables lose some clones; where checked, under half of the loss comes from unresolved V genes, and the rest has no known cause. V, J and clone size are taken as reported in that table, and D and trimming were inferred from the DNA itself. A total of 25,000 or so clones appear in this sample, about nine tenths of them only once. The ten largest clones add up to 6.9% of the sample.

CDR1 and CDR2 (MDHEN, SYDVKM) derive from the germline V gene. CDR3 length: 12 amino acids, cysteine to phenylalanine. This entry keeps only the CDR3 DNA: 36 bases, framed from base 1. At diagnosis, peripheral blood, uninvolved tumor-adjacent lung and tumor were collected and were preserved as a mix of fresh-frozen and FFPE material. For TCR repertoire profiling, blood samples were analyzed as peripheral blood mononuclear cells. The starting material was peripheral blood, obtained before any cancer treatment. The chain joins TRBV28 to TRBJ1-4, and TRBD1 may be the D gene, going by 6 matching bases. The receptor's source is a woman between 35 and 75 years old with stage I lung adenocarcinoma. The bases are TGTGCCAACAGTTCAGGGGATGAAAAACTGTTTTTT. Its protein is CANSSGDEKLFF. The full variable domain, with segments outside the CDR3 supplied by the reference TRBV28 and TRBJ1-4 proteins, appears as DVKVTQSSRYLVKRTGEKVFLECVQDMDHENMFWYRQDPGLGLRLIYFSYDVKMKEKGDIPEGYSVSREKKERFSLILESASTNQTSMYLCANSSGDEKLFFGSGTQLSVL.